Presented here are 5 T cell receptor beta chains from one specimen sequenced in a study of metastatic and nonmetastatic thyroid tumors. TCRdb re-called the PCR reads with MiXCR. The table lists 23,000 or so clones, less than 25% of them singletons. No patient had received any treatment before thyroid surgery. Sequenced material: blood. The origin of the receptors is a female donor with papillary thyroid cancer or a benign thyroid nodule (not recorded which). Some clones in this sample may be carry-over from other donors' samples.

The chain is built from TRBV18 and TRBJ2-5, with D unresolved. V lost 9 bases and J lost 8, with 13 bases in between. CDR3 length equals 11 residues. Germline V lookup: CDR1 KGHSH, CDR2 LQKENI. CDR3 residues: CARSPGTTQYF. CDR3 sequence (DNA): TGTGCCAGATCCCCCGGTACAACCCAGTACTTC.

For this clone: This CDR3 fails to terminate in the conserved phenylalanine or tryptophan, so it likely reflects a read error. The chain recombines TRBV18 with TRBJ2-5; D remains unclear. CDR1 is KGHSH, CDR2 LQKENI, per germline. Trimming took 3 bases from V and 5 from J, leaving 13 bases between them. The CDR3 extends over 14 amino acids. This CDR3 is CASSPVRAGETQYL. The CDR3, as DNA: TGTGCCAGCTCACCGGTCCGAGCTGGGGAGACCCAGTACCTC.

About this clone: Just one base apart from a much larger clone, this may be a read error. The chain uses TRBV5-1 and TRBJ2-1, with a weak D call TRBD1 (6 bases). Germline loops: CDR1 SGHRS, CDR2 YFSETQ. The CDR3 length is 20 residues. The V and J ends lost 4 bases and 0 bases respectively, with 26 bases between them. The CDR3 sequence: CASSPTGYTPGPNSYNEQFF. In DNA form, the CDR3 reads TGCGCCAGCAGCCCGACAGGATATACTCCGGGACCCAACTCCTACAATGAGCAGTTCTTC.

The sample holds many counts of this clone. V and J are TRBV5-4 and TRBJ1-2, with TRBD1 identical over 7 bases. V was clipped by 1 base and J by 3 bases; unmatched bases: 6. The CDR3 covers 15 residues. In germline, CDR1 is SGHNT, CDR2 YYREEE (reference sequence). In DNA form, the CDR3 reads TGTGCCAGCAGCTTGCCCCAGGACAGGTACTATGGCTACACCTTC. Translation: CASSLPQDRYYGYTF. Drawing the rest from reference TRBV5-4 and TRBJ1-2, the complete variable domain is ETGVTQSPTHLIKTRGQQVTLRCSSQSGHNTVSWYQQALGQGPQFIFQYYREEENGRGNFPPRFSGLQFPNYSSELNVNALELDDSALYLCASSLPQDRYYGYTFGSGTRLTVV.

This clone showed up just a few times. An end of the junction does not agree with germline; a read error may underlie this. The gene calls are TRBV6-1 and TRBJ2-5; D possibly uses TRBD1 or TRBD2 (5 bases each). Per the germline V gene, CDR1 is MNHNS and CDR2 is SASEGT. CDR3 length: 17 residues. CDR3 sequence: CASSEGDRLSGRETQCF. In DNA form, the CDR3 reads TGTGCCAGCAGTGAAGGGGACCGACTATCTGGAAGGGAGACCCAGTGCTTC.